This is a list of T cell receptor beta chains from one sample in a study of blood T cell repertoires in COVID-19. The assay was immunoSEQ multiplex PCR, and TCRdb's table has in-frame clones only and misses some. The table includes about 240,000 clones, around 90% detected once. Sequenced: peripheral blood. Receptors were obtained from a man under 40 with COVID-19, enrolled during active disease. The CDR3 runs from the conserved cysteine through the conserved F or W. A D gene is named only where the DNA matches it firmly. Size is stated for part of the rows, as once, few or many counts, or as a class when the clone is expanded.

J: TRBJ1-2
D: -
V: TRBV9
size: -
DNA: TGTGCCAGCAGCGTAGTTTCAGATGGCTATGGCTACACCTTC
CDR3: CASSVVSDGYGYTF

J: TRBJ2-7
D: -
V: TRBV7-9
size: -
DNA: TGTGCCAGCAGCTTAGGTGCTGGGCCCGAGCAGTACTTC
CDR3: CASSLGAGPEQYF

J: TRBJ2-3
D: -
V: TRBV6-5
size: -
DNA: TGTGCCAGCAGTTCACAGGACCTTAGCACAGATACGCAGTATTTT
CDR3: CASSSQDLSTDTQYF

J: TRBJ2-3
D: -
V: TRBV5-1
size: -
DNA: TGCGCCAGCAGCTTGGATCAGGCACCCACAGATACGCAGTATTTT
CDR3: CASSLDQAPTDTQYF

J: TRBJ2-7
D: TRBD2
V: TRBV6-1
size: -
DNA: TGTGCCAGCAGTGATGCAACTAGCGGGGGGGTTTTCCGCTACGAGCAGTACTTC
CDR3: CASSDATSGGVFRYEQYF

J: TRBJ2-2
D: TRBD2
V: TRBV11-1
size: -
DNA: TGTGCCAGCAGCTTACAGCGGGGGGGCAACACCGGGGAGCTGTTTTTT
CDR3: CASSLQRGGNTGELFF

J: TRBJ1-1
D: -
V: TRBV6-5
size: -
DNA: TGTGCCAGCAGTTACTCCCAGGCGAACACTGAAGCTTTCTTT
CDR3: CASSYSQANTEAFF

J: TRBJ2-7
D: -
V: TRBV2
size: -
DNA: TGTGCCAGCACCCTATCCTACGAGCAGTACTTC
CDR3: CASTLSYEQYF

J: TRBJ2-7
D: TRBD1
V: TRBV11-2
size: -
DNA: TGTGCCAGCAGCTTACCCCGACAGGGCTACGAGCAGTACTTC
CDR3: CASSLPRQGYEQYF

J: TRBJ2-7
D: -
V: TRBV5-1
size: -
DNA: TGCGCCAGCAGCTTGGTAGGGGGCTACGAGCAGTACTTC
CDR3: CASSLVGGYEQYF

J: TRBJ1-6
D: -
V: TRBV4-1
size: -
DNA: TGCGCCAGCAGCCATCTCTGGAGGGATAATTCACCCCTCCACTTT
CDR3: CASSHLWRDNSPLHF

J: TRBJ2-5
D: -
V: TRBV10-3
size: -
DNA: TGTGCCATCAGTGCTATGAGGGGGAACGAAGAGACCCAGTACTTC
CDR3: CAISAMRGNEETQYF

J: TRBJ1-2
D: -
V: TRBV5-4
size: -
DNA: TGTGCCAGCAGCTTGGAATGGGGGGAGAACTATGGCTACACCTTC
CDR3: CASSLEWGENYGYTF

J: TRBJ1-3
D: -
V: TRBV6-5
size: -
DNA: TGTGCCAGCAGGGAGATCGGACAGTCTGGAAACACCATATATTTT
CDR3: CASREIGQSGNTIYF

J: TRBJ1-6
D: -
V: TRBV7-6
size: -
DNA: TGTGCCAGCAGCCCCAAGCGGGGGTCTGGGAATTCACCCCTCCACTTT
CDR3: CASSPKRGSGNSPLHF

J: TRBJ1-2
D: -
V: TRBV19
size: -
DNA: TGTGCCAGTAGTATGGGGCACTATGGCTACACCTTC
CDR3: CASSMGHYGYTF

J: TRBJ1-2
D: TRBD1
V: TRBV19
size: once
DNA: TGTGCCAGTAGTATAGAGATTGGCAGGGGGATAGGCTACACCTTC
CDR3: CASSIEIGRGIGYTF

J: TRBJ1-2
D: -
V: TRBV5-1
size: -
DNA: TGCGCCAGCAGCGGGGGTGCGGGGCCCTCTTATGGCTACACCTTC
CDR3: CASSGGAGPSYGYTF

J: TRBJ1-4
D: TRBD1
V: TRBV4-1
size: -
DNA: TGCGCCAGCAGCCAGACCGTGGGACAGCGGAATGAAAAACTGTTTTTT
CDR3: CASSQTVGQRNEKLFF

J: TRBJ1-2
D: -
V: TRBV19
size: -
DNA: TGTGCCAGTAGTATTAGCACAGGGAGCTATGGCTACACCTTC
CDR3: CASSISTGSYGYTF

J: TRBJ1-6
D: -
V: TRBV6-6
size: -
DNA: TGTGCCAGCACGACAGAGACCGATAATTCACCCCTCCACTTT
CDR3: CASTTETDNSPLHF

J: TRBJ2-5
D: -
V: TRBV3-1/TRBV3-2
size: -
DNA: TGTGCCAGCAGCCGAATAGAAGAGACCCAGTACTTC
CDR3: CASSRIEETQYF

J: TRBJ1-1
D: -
V: TRBV10-2
size: -
DNA: TGCGCCAGCAGGGACAACAACATGAACACTGAAGCTTTCTTT
CDR3: CASRDNNMNTEAFF

J: TRBJ2-7
D: -
V: TRBV29-1
size: -
DNA: TGCAGCGTCCCGTCCGGGACACTCCACGAGCAGTACTTC
CDR3: CSVPSGTLHEQYF

J: TRBJ1-5
D: TRBD1
V: TRBV6-5
size: -
DNA: TGTGCCAGCAGTTTCACAGGGGATAGCAATCAGCCCCAGCATTTT
CDR3: CASSFTGDSNQPQHF

J: TRBJ2-7
D: TRBD2
V: TRBV2
size: few
DNA: TGTGCCAGCAGTGACCCTAGCGGGGGAAGCTACGAGCAGTACTTC
CDR3: CASSDPSGGSYEQYF

J: TRBJ2-1
D: -
V: TRBV10-3
size: once
DNA: TGTGCCATCAGTGACGGGGATCTTTATCAGTTCTTC
CDR3: CAISDGDLYQFF

J: TRBJ1-2
D: TRBD1
V: TRBV9
size: -
DNA: TGTGCCAGCAGTGGGACAGGGAGCTATGGCTACACCTTC
CDR3: CASSGTGSYGYTF

J: TRBJ1-6
D: -
V: TRBV9
size: few
DNA: TGTGCCAGCAGCGTTGAGGGAGGGCTGGGTTCACCCCTCCACTTT
CDR3: CASSVEGGLGSPLHF

J: TRBJ1-6
D: -
V: TRBV12-2
size: -
DNA: TGTGCAAGTCGCTCCGGACAGGGGGCCATCGATAATTCACCCCTCCACTTT
CDR3: CASRSGQGAIDNSPLHF

J: TRBJ1-1
D: TRBD1
V: TRBV4-1
size: -
DNA: TGCGCCAGCAGCCAATCCGGGACAGGGAACACTGAAGCTTTCTTT
CDR3: CASSQSGTGNTEAFF

J: TRBJ2-7
D: -
V: TRBV19
size: -
DNA: TGTGCCAGTGCAGCTAGAACAGGGTGGTACGAGCAGTACTTC
CDR3: CASAARTGWYEQYF

J: TRBJ1-1
D: -
V: TRBV2
size: -
DNA: TGTGCCAGCAGCCTCAGGTACATGAACACTGAAGCTTTCTTT
CDR3: CASSLRYMNTEAFF

J: TRBJ2-3
D: TRBD2
V: TRBV4-1
size: -
DNA: TGCGCCAGCAGCCAGGCTAATAGCGGGGGGCCCTACACAGATACGCAGTATTTT
CDR3: CASSQANSGGPYTDTQYF

J: TRBJ1-2
D: -
V: TRBV5-6
size: few
DNA: TGTGCCAGCAGCCCGGGACATACTAACTATGGCTACACCTTC
CDR3: CASSPGHTNYGYTF

J: TRBJ1-5
D: -
V: TRBV13
size: -
DNA: TGTGCCAGCAGCTTTGGGGGACTACTAGATCAGCCCCAGCATTTT
CDR3: CASSFGGLLDQPQHF

J: TRBJ2-5
D: TRBD2
V: TRBV9
size: -
DNA: TGTGCCAGCAGCCTAACTAGCGGGAGGGTGGAGACCCAGTACTTC
CDR3: CASSLTSGRVETQYF

J: TRBJ1-5
D: -
V: TRBV2
size: -
DNA: TGTGCCAGCAAGCCGGGTTTTAGCAATCAGCCCCAGCATTTT
CDR3: CASKPGFSNQPQHF

J: TRBJ2-7
D: TRBD1
V: TRBV19
size: -
DNA: TGTGCCAGTAGCATGGGGACAGGAGGGAACGAGCAGTACTTC
CDR3: CASSMGTGGNEQYF

J: TRBJ2-2
D: TRBD2
V: TRBV6-6
size: -
DNA: TGTGCCAGCAGGCGACTAGCGGGGAACTCCGGCGGGGAGCTGTTTTTT
CDR3: CASRRLAGNSGGELFF

J: TRBJ1-6
D: TRBD1
V: TRBV3-1/TRBV3-2
size: -
DNA: TGTGCCAGCAGCTCGAGACAGGGCGGTAATTCACCCCTCCACTTT
CDR3: CASSSRQGGNSPLHF

J: TRBJ1-1
D: -
V: TRBV7-3
size: -
DNA: TGTGCCAGCAGCGAACAGGGTGTGGGCACTGAAGCTTTCTTT
CDR3: CASSEQGVGTEAFF

J: TRBJ2-2
D: TRBD1
V: TRBV10-3
size: -
DNA: TGTGCCACTCGACCCGGGACAGTGAACACCGGGGAGCTGTTTTTT
CDR3: CATRPGTVNTGELFF

J: TRBJ2-1
D: -
V: TRBV9
size: -
DNA: TGTGCCAGCAGCGGCTACGACGACAGTGAGCAGTTCTTC
CDR3: CASSGYDDSEQFF

J: TRBJ2-3
D: TRBD1
V: TRBV5-4
size: -
DNA: TGTGCCAGCAGCGACAGGGGGCGGGGAGATACGCAGTATTTT
CDR3: CASSDRGRGDTQYF

J: TRBJ1-2
D: -
V: TRBV12-3/TRBV12-4
size: -
DNA: TGTGCCAGCAGTTTCGCAGCTAACTATGGCTACACCTTC
CDR3: CASSFAANYGYTF

J: TRBJ2-3
D: -
V: TRBV6-1
size: -
DNA: TGTGCCAGCAGTGATCCGGGGATAAGCACAGATACGCAGTATTTT
CDR3: CASSDPGISTDTQYF

J: TRBJ2-1
D: TRBD2
V: TRBV7-9
size: -
DNA: TGTGCCAGCAGCTTAGCGTCTAGCGGGTCCTACAATGAGCAGTTCTTC
CDR3: CASSLASSGSYNEQFF

J: TRBJ1-1
D: -
V: TRBV6-5
size: once
DNA: TGTGCCAGCACCCCAGGTCGGGACACGGGTGAAGCTTTCTTT
CDR3: CASTPGRDTGEAFF

J: TRBJ1-6
D: TRBD1
V: TRBV13
size: -
DNA: TGTGCCAGCAGTTCCACAGGGGAATGGAATTCACCCCTCCACTTT
CDR3: CASSSTGEWNSPLHF

J: TRBJ2-2
D: -
V: TRBV7-3
size: -
DNA: TGTGCCAGCAGCTTAGGGCAGCCGAACACCGGGGAGCTGTTTTTT
CDR3: CASSLGQPNTGELFF

J: TRBJ1-6
D: TRBD1
V: TRBV19
size: -
DNA: TGTGCCTCAAAGACAGGGGGCAATTCACCCCTCCACTTT
CDR3: CASKTGGNSPLHF

J: TRBJ1-1
D: -
V: TRBV4-1
size: -
DNA: TGCGCCAGCAGCATCAGGGCGGCGGGGAGGACTGAAGCTTTCTTT
CDR3: CASSIRAAGRTEAFF

J: TRBJ2-1
D: TRBD2
V: TRBV9
size: -
DNA: TGTGCCAGCAGCGTACAGTGGAGCGGGGATGAGCAGTTCTTC
CDR3: CASSVQWSGDEQFF